This T cell receptor (beta chain) was captured in a study of cytotoxic CD8 clonotypes in ibrutinib-treated CLL. Across the whole study: Investigators reported 24 partial and 2 complete responses; after median approximately 74 months, about 15 patients remained remitted and around twelve progressed. It was after a median about 12 months of treatment, range 6 to 36, that response samples were taken.

Only in-frame clones appear in the TCRdb table, and some are missing; sequencing was by immunoSEQ multiplex PCR. The sample contains hundreds of thousands of clones, roughly two thirds of which appear only once. CDR1 is ENHRY, CDR2 SYGVKD, per germline. J gave up 0 bases and V 6 bases, and 5 bases lay outside the gene matches. The CDR3 loop spans 15 amino acids. The clonotype comes from a human donor with chronic lymphocytic leukemia. Sequenced here: PBMCs, sampled after 36 months of ibrutinib treatment. The chain joins TRBV10-3 to TRBJ1-5, with 7 bases aligning to TRBD1. CDR3 sequence: CAISQGDNSNQPQHF. The CDR3 DNA reads TGTGCCATCAGCCAGGGGGATAATAGCAATCAGCCCCAGCATTTT.